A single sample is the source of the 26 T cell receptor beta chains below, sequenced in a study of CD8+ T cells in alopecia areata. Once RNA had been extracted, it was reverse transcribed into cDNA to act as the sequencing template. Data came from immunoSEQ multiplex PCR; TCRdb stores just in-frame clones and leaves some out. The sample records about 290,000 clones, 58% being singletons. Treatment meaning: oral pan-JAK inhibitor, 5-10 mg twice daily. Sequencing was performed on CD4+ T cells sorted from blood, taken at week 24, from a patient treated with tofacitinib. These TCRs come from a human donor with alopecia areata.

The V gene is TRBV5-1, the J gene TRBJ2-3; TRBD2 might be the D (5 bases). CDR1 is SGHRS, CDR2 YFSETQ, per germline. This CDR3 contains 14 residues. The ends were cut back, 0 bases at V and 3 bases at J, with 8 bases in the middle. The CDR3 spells CASSLEWETDTQYF. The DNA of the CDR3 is TGCGCCAGCAGCTTGGAGTGGGAGACAGATACGCAGTATTTT.

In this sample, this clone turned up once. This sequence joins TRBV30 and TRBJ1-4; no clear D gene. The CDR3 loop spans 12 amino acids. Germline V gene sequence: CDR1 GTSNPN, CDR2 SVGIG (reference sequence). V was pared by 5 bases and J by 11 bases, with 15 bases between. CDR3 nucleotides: TGTGCCTGGGCGGTGGAAAATGGTAAACTGTTTTTT. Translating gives CAWAVENGKLFF.

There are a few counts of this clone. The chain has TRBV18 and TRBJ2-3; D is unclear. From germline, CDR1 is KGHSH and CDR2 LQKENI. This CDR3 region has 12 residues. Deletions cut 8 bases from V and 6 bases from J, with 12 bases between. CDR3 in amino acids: CASNRPPDTQYF. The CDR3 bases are TGTGCCAGCAACCGGCCGCCGGATACGCAGTATTTT.

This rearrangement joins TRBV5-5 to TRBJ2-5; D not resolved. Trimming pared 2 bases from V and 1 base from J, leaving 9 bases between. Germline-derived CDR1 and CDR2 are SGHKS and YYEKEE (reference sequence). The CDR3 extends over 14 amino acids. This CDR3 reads CASSLADPQETQYF. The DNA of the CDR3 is TGTGCCAGCAGCTTAGCAGACCCCCAAGAGACCCAGTACTTC.

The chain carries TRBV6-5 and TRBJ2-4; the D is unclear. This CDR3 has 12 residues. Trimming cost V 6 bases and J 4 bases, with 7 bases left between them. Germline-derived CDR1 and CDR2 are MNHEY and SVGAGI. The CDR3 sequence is CASRDGKNIQYF. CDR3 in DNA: TGTGCCAGCAGGGATGGGAAAAACATTCAGTACTTC.

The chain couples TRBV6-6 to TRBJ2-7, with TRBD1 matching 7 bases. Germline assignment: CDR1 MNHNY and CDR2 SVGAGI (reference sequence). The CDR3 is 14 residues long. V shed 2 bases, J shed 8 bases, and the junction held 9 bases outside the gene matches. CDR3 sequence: CASSYRDSILKQYF. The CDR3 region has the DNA TGTGCCAGCAGTTACCGGGACAGCATCCTCAAGCAGTACTTC.

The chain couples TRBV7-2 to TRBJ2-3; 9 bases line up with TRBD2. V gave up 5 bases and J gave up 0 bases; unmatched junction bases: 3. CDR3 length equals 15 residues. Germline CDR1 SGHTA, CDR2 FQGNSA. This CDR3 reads CASSLTSGSTDTQYF. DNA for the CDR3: TGTGCCAGCAGCCTCACTAGCGGGAGCACAGATACGCAGTATTTT. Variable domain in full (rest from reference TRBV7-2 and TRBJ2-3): GAGVSQSPSNKVTEKGKDVELRCDPISGHTALYWYRQSLGQGLEFLIYFQGNSAPDKSGLPSDRFSAERTGGSVSTLTIQRTQQEDSAVYLCASSLTSGSTDTQYFGPGTRLTVL.

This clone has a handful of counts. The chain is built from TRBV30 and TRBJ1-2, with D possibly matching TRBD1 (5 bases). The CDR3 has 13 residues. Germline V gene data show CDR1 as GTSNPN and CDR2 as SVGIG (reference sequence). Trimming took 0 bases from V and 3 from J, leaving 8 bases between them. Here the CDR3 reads CAWSVSGDYGYTF. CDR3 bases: TGTGCCTGGAGTGTATCGGGGGACTATGGCTACACCTTC.

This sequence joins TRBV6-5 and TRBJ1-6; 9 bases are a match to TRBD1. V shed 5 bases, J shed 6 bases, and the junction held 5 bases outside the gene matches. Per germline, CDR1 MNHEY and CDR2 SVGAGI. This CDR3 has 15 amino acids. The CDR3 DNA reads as TGTGCCAGCAGTAGCCGGGACAGGGTTAATTCACCCCTCCACTTT. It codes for CASSSRDRVNSPLHF.

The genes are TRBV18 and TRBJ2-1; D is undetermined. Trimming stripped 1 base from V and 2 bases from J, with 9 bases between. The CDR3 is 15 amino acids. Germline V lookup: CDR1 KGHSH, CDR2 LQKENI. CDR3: CASSPLTGTYNEQFF. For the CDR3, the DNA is TGTGCCAGCTCACCACTGACGGGTACCTACAATGAGCAGTTCTTC.

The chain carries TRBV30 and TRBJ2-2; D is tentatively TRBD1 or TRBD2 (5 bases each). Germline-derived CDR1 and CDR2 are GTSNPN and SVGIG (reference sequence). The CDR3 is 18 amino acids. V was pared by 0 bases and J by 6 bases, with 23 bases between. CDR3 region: CAWSVLARVQLVAGELFF. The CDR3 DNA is TGTGCCTGGAGTGTACTGGCCAGGGTGCAACTAGTGGCCGGGGAGCTGTTTTTT.

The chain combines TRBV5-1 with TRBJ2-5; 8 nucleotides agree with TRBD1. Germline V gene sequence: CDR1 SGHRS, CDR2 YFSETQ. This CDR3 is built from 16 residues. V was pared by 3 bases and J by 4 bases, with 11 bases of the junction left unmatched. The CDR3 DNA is TGCGCCAGCAGCTCCTTAGGGACAGGTCTAGGAGAGACCCAGTACTTC. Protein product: CASSSLGTGLGETQYF.

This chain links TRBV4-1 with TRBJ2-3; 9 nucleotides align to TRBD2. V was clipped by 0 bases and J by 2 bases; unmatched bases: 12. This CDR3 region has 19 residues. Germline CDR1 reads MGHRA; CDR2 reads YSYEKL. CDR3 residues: CASSQDRGPSGGLTDTQYF. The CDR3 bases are TGCGCCAGCAGCCAAGATAGGGGGCCCAGCGGGGGGCTCACAGATACGCAGTATTTT.

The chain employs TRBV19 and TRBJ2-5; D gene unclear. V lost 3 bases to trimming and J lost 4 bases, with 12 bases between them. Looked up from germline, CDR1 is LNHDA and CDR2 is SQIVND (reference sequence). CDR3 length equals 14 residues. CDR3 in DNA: TGTGCCAGTAGTATTTGGTTCGGCTCAGAGACCCAGTACTTC. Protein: CASSIWFGSETQYF.

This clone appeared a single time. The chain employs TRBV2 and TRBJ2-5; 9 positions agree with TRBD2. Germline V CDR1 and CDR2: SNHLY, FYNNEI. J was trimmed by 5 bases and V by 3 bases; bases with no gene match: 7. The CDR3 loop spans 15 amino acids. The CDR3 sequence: CASSDGGGAYETQYF. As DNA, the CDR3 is TGTGCCAGCAGTGACGGCGGGGGGGCCTATGAGACCCAGTACTTC. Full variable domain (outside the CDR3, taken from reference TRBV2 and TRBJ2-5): EPEVTQTPSHQVTQMGQEVILRCVPISNHLYFYWYRQILGQKVEFLVSFYNNEISEKSEIFDDQFSVERPDGSNFTLKIRSTKLEDSAMYFCASSDGGGAYETQYFGPGTRLLVL.

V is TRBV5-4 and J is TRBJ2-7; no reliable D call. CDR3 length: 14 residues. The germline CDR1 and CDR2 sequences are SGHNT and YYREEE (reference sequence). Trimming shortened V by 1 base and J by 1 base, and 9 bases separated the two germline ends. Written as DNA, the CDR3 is TGTGCCAGCAGCTTGAGAGGCGGTTCCTACGAGCAGTACTTC. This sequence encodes CASSLRGGSYEQYF.

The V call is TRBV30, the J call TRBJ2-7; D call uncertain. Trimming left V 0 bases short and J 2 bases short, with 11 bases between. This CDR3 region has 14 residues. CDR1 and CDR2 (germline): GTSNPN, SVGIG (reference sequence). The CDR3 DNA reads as TGTGCCTGGAGTGTACGTGGAGCTACCTACGAGCAGTACTTC. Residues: CAWSVRGATYEQYF.

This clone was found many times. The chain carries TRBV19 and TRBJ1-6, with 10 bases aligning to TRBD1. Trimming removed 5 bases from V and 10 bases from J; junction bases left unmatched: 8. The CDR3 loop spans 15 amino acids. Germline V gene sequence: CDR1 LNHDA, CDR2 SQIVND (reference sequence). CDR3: CASSETGGGGSPLHF. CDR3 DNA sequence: TGTGCCAGTAGTGAGACAGGGGGCGGTGGCTCACCCCTCCACTTT.

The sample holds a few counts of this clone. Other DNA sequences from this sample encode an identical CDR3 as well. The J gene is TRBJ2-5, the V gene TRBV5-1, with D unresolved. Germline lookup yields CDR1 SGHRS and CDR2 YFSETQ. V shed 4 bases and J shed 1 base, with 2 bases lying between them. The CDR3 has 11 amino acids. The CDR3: CASSLQETQYF. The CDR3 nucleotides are TGCGCCAGCAGCCTCCAAGAGACCCAGTACTTC. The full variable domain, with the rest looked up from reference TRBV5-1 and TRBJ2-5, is KAGVTQTPRYLIKTRGQQVTLSCSPISGHRSVSWYQQTPGQGLQFLFEYFSETQRNKGNFPGRFSGRQFSNSRSEMNVSTLELGDSALYLCASSLQETQYFGPGTRLLVL.

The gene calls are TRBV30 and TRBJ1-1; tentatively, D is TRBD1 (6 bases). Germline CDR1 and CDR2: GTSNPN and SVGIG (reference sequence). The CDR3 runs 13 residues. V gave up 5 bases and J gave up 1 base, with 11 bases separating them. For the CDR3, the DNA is TGTGCCTGGGCCTACAGGGAGAACACTGAAGCTTTCTTT. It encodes CAWAYRENTEAFF.

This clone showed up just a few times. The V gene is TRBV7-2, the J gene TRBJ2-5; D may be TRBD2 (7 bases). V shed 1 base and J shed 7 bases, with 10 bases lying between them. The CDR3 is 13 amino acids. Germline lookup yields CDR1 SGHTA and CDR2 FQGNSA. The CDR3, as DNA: TGTGCCAGCAGCTTAGAGGGAGGGGGGACCCAGTACTTC. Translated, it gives CASSLEGGGTQYF.

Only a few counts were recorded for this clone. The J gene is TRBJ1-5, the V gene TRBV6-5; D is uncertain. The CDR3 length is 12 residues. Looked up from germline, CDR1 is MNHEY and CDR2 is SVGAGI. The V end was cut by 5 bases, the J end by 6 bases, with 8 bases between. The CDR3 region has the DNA TGTGCCAGCAGTGACGGCGGTCAGCCCCAGCATTTT. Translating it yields CASSDGGQPQHF.

This chain's CDR3 is CASSPDRGLSGYTF. In nucleotides, the CDR3 is TGTGCCAGCAGTCCGGACAGGGGGCTAAGCGGCTACACCTTC. J is TRBJ1-2 and V is TRBV2; TRBD1 matches 11 bases. There are 14 residues in the CDR3. CDR1 SNHLY and CDR2 FYNNEI come from the germline V gene. Trimming cost V 5 bases and J 8 bases; bases outside gene matches: 7.

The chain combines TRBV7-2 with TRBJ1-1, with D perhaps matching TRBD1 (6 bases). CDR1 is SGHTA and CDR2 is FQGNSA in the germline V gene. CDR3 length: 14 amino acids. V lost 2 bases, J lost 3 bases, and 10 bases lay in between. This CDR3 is CASSLQGFDTEAFF. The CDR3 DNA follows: TGTGCCAGCAGCTTACAGGGGTTTGACACTGAAGCTTTCTTT. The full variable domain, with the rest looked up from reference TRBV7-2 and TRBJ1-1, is GAGVSQSPSNKVTEKGKDVELRCDPISGHTALYWYRQSLGQGLEFLIYFQGNSAPDKSGLPSDRFSAERTGGSVSTLTIQRTQQEDSAVYLCASSLQGFDTEAFFGQGTRLTVV.

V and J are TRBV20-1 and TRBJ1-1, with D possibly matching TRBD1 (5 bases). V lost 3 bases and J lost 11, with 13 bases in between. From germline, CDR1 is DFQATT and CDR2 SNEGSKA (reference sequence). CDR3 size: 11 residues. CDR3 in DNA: TGCAGTGCTAGGCCAGGGAGGTTTGCTTTCTTT. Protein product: CSARPGRFAFF.

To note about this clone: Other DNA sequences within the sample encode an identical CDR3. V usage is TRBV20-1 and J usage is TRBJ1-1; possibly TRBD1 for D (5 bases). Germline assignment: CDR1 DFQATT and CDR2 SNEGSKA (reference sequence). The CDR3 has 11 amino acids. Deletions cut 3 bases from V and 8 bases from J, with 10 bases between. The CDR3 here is CSARGGGEAFF. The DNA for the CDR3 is TGCAGTGCTAGGGGGGGAGGCGAAGCTTTCTTT.